This entry lists 31 T cell receptor beta chains sequenced from one sample in a study of cytomegalovirus exposure and HLA in healthy donors. PCR amplification relied on 60 Vbeta primers (plus 13 Jbeta primers). Only in-frame clones appear in the TCRdb table, and some are missing; sequencing was by immunoSEQ multiplex PCR. The table shows about 160,000 clones, with 60% to 85% occurring only once. Input material: PBMCs. The source of these receptors is a man aged 35 to 55 in good health and CMV-seropositive.

This chain links TRBV9 with TRBJ2-1; 8 bases align to TRBD1. Germline V gives CDR1 SGDLS, CDR2 YYNGEE. The CDR3 is 15 amino acids. Germline trimming cut 4 bases from V and 6 bases from J; bases unmatched to any gene: 9. CDR3 DNA sequence: TGTGCCAGCAGCCTCTGGGGACAGGCTGGCAATGAGCAGTTCTTC. Residues: CASSLWGQAGNEQFF. Supplemented by reference TRBV9 and TRBJ2-1, the full variable domain reads DSGVTQTPKHLITATGQRVTLRCSPRSGDLSVYWYQQSLDQGLQFLIQYYNGEERAKGNILERFSAQQFPDLHSELNLSSLELGDSALYFCASSLWGQAGNEQFFGPGTRLTVL.

The V and J genes are TRBV30 and TRBJ1-2; D gene unclear. Germline V gives CDR1 GTSNPN, CDR2 SVGIG (reference sequence). V was shortened by 0 bases and J by 7 bases, with 12 bases between the two germline ends. This CDR3 comprises 13 residues. DNA for the CDR3: TGTGCCTGGAGTGTACTGAAACGGAGTGGCTACACCTTC. Translated, it gives CAWSVLKRSGYTF.

This chain links TRBV11-2 with TRBJ2-3; perhaps TRBD2 as D (5 bases). The V end was cut by 7 bases, the J end by 2 bases, with 10 bases between. The CDR3 runs to 13 residues. CDR1 is SGHAT and CDR2 is FQNNGV in the germline V gene. As DNA, the CDR3 is TGTGCCAGCATCCGTAGCGTCACAGATACGCAGTATTTT. Protein: CASIRSVTDTQYF.

V and J are TRBV28 and TRBJ1-1; the match to TRBD1 covers 7 bases. This CDR3 contains 13 residues. V gave up 7 bases and J gave up 5 bases; unmatched junction bases: 7. Per the germline V gene, CDR1 is MDHEN and CDR2 is SYDVKM. The CDR3 region is CASIQGGRTEAFF. DNA for the CDR3: TGTGCCAGCATCCAGGGGGGACGGACTGAAGCTTTCTTT.

V and J are TRBV9 and TRBJ2-5, with a weak D call TRBD1 (5 bases). CDR1 and CDR2 from the germline V gene are SGDLS and YYNGEE. V lost 0 bases and J 3 bases, leaving 9 bases between the germline ends. The CDR3 is made up of 14 amino acids. The CDR3 here is CASSVAAREETQYF. Here the CDR3 DNA reads TGTGCCAGCAGCGTAGCGGCCAGGGAAGAGACCCAGTACTTC.

J is TRBJ2-5 and V is TRBV28; tentative D call: TRBD2 (7 bases). There are 15 residues in the CDR3. Germline CDR1 is MDHEN and CDR2 is SYDVKM. The V gene lost 3 bases and the J gene lost 6 bases, with 17 bases spanning the gap. The CDR3 nucleotides read TGTGCCAGCAGTTTCGAGTTGGGGGGGCGGAAGACCCAGTACTTC. Protein: CASSFELGGRKTQYF.

The table lists this clone with a few counts. The J gene is TRBJ1-2, the V gene TRBV30; unclear D gene. This CDR3 region has 12 residues. Germline values: CDR1 GTSNPN, CDR2 SVGIG (reference sequence). V was shortened by 2 bases and J by 8 bases, with 12 bases between the two germline ends. CDR3 amino acids: CAWSPNPGGYTF. Here the CDR3 DNA reads TGTGCCTGGAGTCCAAACCCCGGGGGCTACACCTTC.

The J gene is TRBJ2-4, the V gene TRBV11-2; 7 nucleotides line up with TRBD1. V was pared by 1 base and J by 6 bases, with 9 bases of the junction left unmatched. There are 16 residues in the CDR3. Germline loops: CDR1 SGHAT, CDR2 FQNNGV. CDR3 coding DNA: TGTGCCAGCAGCTTAGCAGTGACAGGGTTGGTAAACATTCAGTACTTC. As protein: CASSLAVTGLVNIQYF. The variable domain in full, with the rest retrieved from reference TRBV11-2 and TRBJ2-4, is EAGVAQSPRYKIIEKRQSVAFWCNPISGHATLYWYQQILGQGPKLLIQFQNNGVVDDSQLPKDRFSAERLKGVDSTLKIQPAKLEDSAVYLCASSLAVTGLVNIQYFGAGTRLSVL.

The chain joins TRBV6-1 to TRBJ2-5, with TRBD1 matching over 8 bases. TRBJ2-7 explains the end of the DNA better; the J call may be wrong. The germline V gene has CDR1 MNHNS and CDR2 SASEGT. The CDR3 loop spans 15 amino acids. In DNA form, the CDR3 reads TGTGCCAGCAGGGAGGACAGGGACCTTTCCTACGAGCAGTACTTC. It yields the protein CASREDRDLSYEQYF.

This clone was picked up one time. The chain couples TRBV9 to TRBJ2-1; the D is unclear. Trimming pared 0 bases from V and 7 bases from J, leaving 8 bases between. CDR3 size: 13 residues. Germline-derived CDR1 and CDR2 are SGDLS and YYNGEE. The CDR3 DNA is TGTGCCAGCAGCGTAGGGGCCCAAAATGAGCAGTTCTTC. Translation: CASSVGAQNEQFF.

The rearrangement links TRBV6-1 to TRBJ2-7; D gene unclear. The germline V and J ends were trimmed by 5 bases and 3 bases, with 11 bases remaining between them. Germline loops: CDR1 MNHNS, CDR2 SASEGT. The CDR3 covers 13 residues. Here the CDR3 reads CASSPLALYEQYF. In nucleotides, the CDR3 is TGTGCCAGCAGTCCCCTGGCCCTCTACGAGCAGTACTTC.

This chain links TRBV5-1 with TRBJ2-3, with 8 bases aligning to TRBD2. Trimming cost V 0 bases and J 4 bases; bases outside gene matches: 4. This CDR3 contains 15 residues. Germline V gives CDR1 SGHRS, CDR2 YFSETQ. The CDR3 sequence: CASSLASGSADTQYF. DNA of the CDR3: TGCGCCAGCAGCTTGGCCAGCGGGAGCGCAGATACGCAGTATTTT.

This rearrangement joins TRBV2 to TRBJ2-7, with D unresolved. The CDR3 length is 13 residues. The germline V and J ends were trimmed by 9 bases and 1 base, with 13 bases remaining between them. Germline V CDR1 and CDR2: SNHLY, FYNNEI. Here the CDR3 DNA reads TGTGCCAGTTCTACGGCGGAGTCCTACGAGCAGTACTTC. Amino acid sequence: CASSTAESYEQYF.

The chain employs TRBV19 and TRBJ1-5; tentative D call: TRBD1 (5 bases). Germline assignment: CDR1 LNHDA and CDR2 SQIVND (reference sequence). The CDR3 runs to 14 residues. V lost 3 bases and J 6 bases, leaving 12 bases between the germline ends. This CDR3 is CASSIWPRGQPQHF. The CDR3 bases are TGTGCCAGTAGTATCTGGCCAAGGGGTCAGCCCCAGCATTTT.

The chain is built from TRBV12-2 and TRBJ2-4; whether TRBD2, the table's D call, matches the DNA was not checked. TRBV12-2 is deemed a pseudogene. The CDR3 is 17 residues long. CDR3 residues: CASRLDCGLSAKNIQYF. CDR3 coding DNA: TGTGCAAGTCGCTTAGATTGCGGGCTAAGCGCCAAAAACATTCAGTACTTC.

This sequence joins TRBV7-8 and TRBJ2-1, with 14 bases aligning to TRBD2. The V segment lost 1 base and the J segment 6 bases; nucleotides outside the gene matches: 5. Germline V gene lookup returns CDR1 SGHVS and CDR2 FQNEAQ. CDR3 length: 17 amino acids. DNA for the CDR3: TGTGCCAGCAGCTTAGTAAGACTAGCGGGAGGGGGCAATGAGCAGTTCTTC. As protein: CASSLVRLAGGGNEQFF.

The gene calls are TRBV6-5 and TRBJ1-1, with D perhaps TRBD1 (6 bases). This CDR3 comprises 14 residues. V gave up 5 bases and J gave up 4 bases, with 14 bases separating them. Per germline, CDR1 MNHEY and CDR2 SVGAGI. The CDR3 here is CASSEPRGVTEAFF. The CDR3 DNA reads TGTGCCAGCAGTGAACCCAGGGGAGTCACTGAAGCTTTCTTT.

V gene TRBV7-6 combines with J gene TRBJ2-3, with D unresolved. CDR3 size: 12 residues. Germline V CDR1 and CDR2: SGHVS, FNYEAQ. V lost 5 bases to trimming and J lost 3 bases, with 6 bases between them. CDR3 region: CASSAMTDTQYF. CDR3 nucleotide sequence: TGTGCCAGCAGCGCGATGACAGATACGCAGTATTTT.

The genes are TRBV5-5 and TRBJ2-7; TRBD1 matches 7 bases. V shed 3 bases, J shed 2 bases, and the junction held 5 bases outside the gene matches. Germline V gene sequence: CDR1 SGHKS, CDR2 YYEKEE (reference sequence). This CDR3 is built from 14 residues. The CDR3 loop reads CASSWGTDPYEQYF. The CDR3 DNA reads as TGTGCCAGCAGCTGGGGGACAGACCCCTACGAGCAGTACTTC.

V is TRBV5-1 and J is TRBJ2-1, with TRBD2 matching 7 bases. With V trimmed by 0 bases and J by 0 bases, 6 bases remained unmatched. This CDR3 has 17 amino acids. The germline V gene encodes CDR1 SGHRS and CDR2 YFSETQ. In DNA form, the CDR3 reads TGCGCCAGCAGCTTGGACGGGAGGCATAGCTCCTACAATGAGCAGTTCTTC. It specifies CASSLDGRHSSYNEQFF.

The V and J genes are TRBV19 and TRBJ1-6; maybe TRBD1 (5 bases). V lost 7 bases and J lost 5, with 9 bases in between. Germline V gives CDR1 LNHDA, CDR2 SQIVND (reference sequence). The CDR3 extends over 13 amino acids. This chain's CDR3 is CASKKGDNSPLHF. The CDR3 bases are TGTGCCAGTAAGAAAGGGGATAATTCACCCCTCCACTTT. The whole variable domain, remainder taken from reference TRBV19 and TRBJ1-6, is DGGITQSPKYLFRKEGQNVTLSCEQNLNHDAMYWYRQDPGQGLRLIYYSQIVNDFQKGDIAEGYSVSREKKESFPLTVTSAQKNPTAFYLCASKKGDNSPLHFGNGTRLTVT.

This clone showed up just a few times. The chain employs TRBV5-5 and TRBJ1-2; D not resolved. CDR3 length: 15 amino acids. Trimming stripped 6 bases from V and 2 bases from J, with 17 bases between. Germline CDR1 SGHKS, CDR2 YYEKEE (reference sequence). Here the CDR3 reads CASTRTTSGNYGYTF. In nucleotides, the CDR3 is TGTGCCAGCACCCGCACAACCTCGGGGAACTATGGCTACACCTTC.

The chain couples TRBV9 to TRBJ1-2; 10 nucleotides align to TRBD1. Looked up from germline, CDR1 is SGDLS and CDR2 is YYNGEE. V shed 2 bases, J shed 8 bases, and the junction held 6 bases outside the gene matches. This CDR3 spans 14 amino acids. The CDR3 DNA reads TGTGCCAGCAGCGTGAGGGACAGGGGCTACGGCTACACCTTC. Translating it yields CASSVRDRGYGYTF.

The chain employs TRBV12-5 and TRBJ2-5, with 7 bases that match TRBD1. This CDR3 has 13 residues. The germline CDR1 and CDR2 sequences are LGHNT and FRNRAP. V was clipped by 6 bases and J by 5 bases; unmatched bases: 6. For the CDR3, the DNA is TGTGCTAGTGGACTCGGGACAGCTGAGACCCAGTACTTC. It translates to CASGLGTAETQYF. The full variable domain, in which reference TRBV12-5 and TRBJ2-5 provide the parts outside the CDR3, is DARVTQTPRHKVTEMGQEVTMRCQPILGHNTVFWYRQTMMQGLELLAYFRNRAPLDDSGMPKDRFSAEMPDATLATLKIQPSEPRDSAVYFCASGLGTAETQYFGPGTRLLVL.

The CDR3 is CASSSQHPDWTDTQYF. In DNA, the CDR3 is TGTGCCAGCAGCTCCCAACACCCCGATTGGACAGATACGCAGTATTTT. This chain joins TRBV7-9 and TRBJ2-3; no clear D. Per germline, CDR1 SEHNR and CDR2 FQNEAQ (reference sequence). V shed 4 bases and J shed 3 bases, with 17 bases lying between them. The CDR3 totals 16 residues.

V is TRBV10-3 and J is TRBJ2-3, with 7 bases matching TRBD2. The V and J ends lost 6 bases and 5 bases, in that order; junction bases with no gene match: 8. The CDR3 loop spans 14 amino acids. Germline values: CDR1 ENHRY, CDR2 SYGVKD. In nucleotides, the CDR3 is TGTGCCATCAGCGGGAGCCGGGGGGAAGATACGCAGTATTTT. Amino acid sequence: CAISGSRGEDTQYF.

The chain has TRBV6-5 and TRBJ2-1; possibly TRBD2 for D (6 bases). The germline CDR1 and CDR2 sequences are MNHEY and SVGAGI. V was pared by 5 bases and J by 8 bases, with 19 bases between. The CDR3 is made up of 15 amino acids. As DNA, the CDR3 is TGTGCCAGCAGTGCGCAAGGAGGGGCAATTTATGAGCAGTTCTTC. It translates to CASSAQGGAIYEQFF.

V is TRBV9 and J is TRBJ2-7, with D unresolved. V was shortened by 0 bases and J by 0 bases, with 7 bases between the two germline ends. The CDR3 totals 14 residues. Germline loops: CDR1 SGDLS, CDR2 YYNGEE. This chain's CDR3 is CASSVGLSSYEQYF. CDR3 nucleotides: TGTGCCAGCAGCGTAGGTCTAAGCTCCTACGAGCAGTACTTC.

The CDR3 protein is CASSYRLASQNDEQFF. Written as DNA, the CDR3 is TGTGCCAGCAGTTACAGACTAGCGTCCCAAAATGATGAGCAGTTCTTC. J is TRBJ2-1 and V is TRBV6-6; 8 nucleotides align to TRBD2. CDR3 size: 16 residues. V gave up 2 bases and J gave up 8 bases; unmatched junction bases: 11. Germline CDR1 and CDR2: MNHNY and SVGAGI (reference sequence).

The count of this clone is one. V usage is TRBV5-4 and J usage is TRBJ2-2, with D perhaps TRBD2 (5 bases). Germline V gene lookup returns CDR1 SGHNT and CDR2 YYREEE (reference sequence). V lost 6 bases to trimming and J lost 5 bases, with 20 bases between them. The CDR3 has 16 amino acids. The CDR3 loop is CASTKTWESGTGELFF. CDR3 bases: TGTGCCAGCACCAAGACGTGGGAGAGTGGGACCGGGGAGCTGTTTTTT. Drawing the rest from reference TRBV5-4 and TRBJ2-2, the complete variable domain is ETGVTQSPTHLIKTRGQQVTLRCSSQSGHNTVSWYQQALGQGPQFIFQYYREEENGRGNFPPRFSGLQFPNYSSELNVNALELDDSALYLCASTKTWESGTGELFFGEGSRLTVL.

The V and J genes are TRBV29-1 and TRBJ2-1, with a tentative D call TRBD1 (7 bases). CDR3 length: 13 amino acids. CDR1 is SQVTM, CDR2 ANQGSEA, per germline. Trimming took 7 bases from V and 8 from J, leaving 18 bases between them. The CDR3 DNA sequence: TGCAGCGCCGAGGACAGGAGGGGCGATGAGCAGTTCTTC. It yields the protein CSAEDRRGDEQFF.